The rows below give T cell receptor beta chains drawn from one sample of a study of T cell responses to AZD1222 COVID-19 vaccine. Profiling relied on immunoSEQ multiplex PCR, and the TCRdb table lists in-frame clones only, not all of them. The repertoire holds about 86,000 clones, with about nine tenths as singletons. Sequencing was performed on peripheral blood, taken on day 0 of AZD1222 vaccination. The receptor source for this set is an adult in good health. Each CDR3 is given with its conserved first and last residue. A D gene is named only where the DNA matches it firmly. Size tells how often a clone was seen (once, few, many) or the class of an expanded clone, and some rows leave it out.

CDR3 length | D gene | clone size | J gene | V gene | CDR3 DNA | CDR3 protein
16 | TRBD2 | - | TRBJ2-1 | TRBV28 | TGTGCCAGCAGTCCGACTAGCGGGAGCTCCTACAATGAGCAGTTCTTC | CASSPTSGSSYNEQFF
18 | TRBD1 | - | TRBJ2-7 | TRBV9 | TGTGCCAGCAGCTCCCGACTAGTGGGGGACAGGGTGATAAACGAGCAGTACTTC | CASSSRLVGDRVINEQYF
13 | - | - | TRBJ2-5 | TRBV18 | TGTGCCAGCTCACCACGGACACAAGAGACCCAGTACTTC | CASSPRTQETQYF
14 | - | - | TRBJ1-6 | TRBV29-1 | TGCAGCGTCATAACCGGAACCAGTGATTCACCCCTCCACTTT | CSVITGTSDSPLHF
15 | TRBD1 | - | TRBJ2-2 | TRBV5-1 | TGCGCCAGCAGCCTAACAGGGGTGAACACCGGGGAGCTGTTTTTT | CASSLTGVNTGELFF
15 | TRBD1 | - | TRBJ1-5 | TRBV28 | TGTGCCAGCAGGCACGGGACAGCCGATAATCAGCCCCAGCATTTT | CASRHGTADNQPQHF
12 | - | - | TRBJ1-4 | TRBV2 | TGTGCCAGCGGCAATAGAAATGAAAAACTGTTTTTT | CASGNRNEKLFF
15 | TRBD1 | - | TRBJ2-7 | TRBV14 | TGTGCCAGCAGCCCTAGACAGGGGCCTTCCTACGAGCAGTACTTC | CASSPRQGPSYEQYF
14 | - | - | TRBJ2-1 | TRBV30 | TGTGCCTGGAGTGTAGGATCAAGCTACAATGAGCAGTTCTTC | CAWSVGSSYNEQFF
13 | TRBD1 | few | TRBJ1-6 | TRBV11-3 | TGTGCGAGGACAGGGAAGGTGAGTTCACCCCTCCACTTT | CARTGKVSSPLHF
14 | - | - | TRBJ2-1 | TRBV30 | TGTGCCTGGAGTTTAGTGGGACGGTACAATGAGCAGTTCTTC | CAWSLVGRYNEQFF
13 | TRBD1 | - | TRBJ2-7 | TRBV30 | TGTGCCTCGCATGCAGACAGGGACTACGAGCAGTACTTC | CASHADRDYEQYF
13 | - | once | TRBJ1-1 | TRBV19 | TGTGCCAGTAGTGGGCAGAGCAACACTGAAGCTTTCTTT | CASSGQSNTEAFF
13 | - | - | TRBJ2-7 | TRBV11-3 | TGTGCCAGCAGCTTACGGTGGGGAAACGAGCAGTACTTC | CASSLRWGNEQYF
14 | - | - | TRBJ1-2 | TRBV4-1 | TGCGCCAGCAGCCAGGACCAGGGAGACTATGGCTACACCTTC | CASSQDQGDYGYTF
15 | - | - | TRBJ2-1 | TRBV6-1 | TGTGCCAGCAGTGAAACAGAGAGCTCCTACAATGAGCAGTTCTTC | CASSETESSYNEQFF
15 | - | - | TRBJ2-2 | TRBV5-4 | TGTGCCAGCAGCTTAACGGGAGCGAACACCGGGGAGCTGTTTTTT | CASSLTGANTGELFF
14 | - | - | TRBJ1-1 | TRBV6-5 | TGTGCCAGCAGTTACTCGGCAGGGAACACTGAAGCTTTCTTT | CASSYSAGNTEAFF